One and the same sample provided the 14 T cell receptor beta chains below, sequenced in a study of human T cells and chemical hapten exposure. TCRdb reprocessed the RACE reads via MiXCR and lists one record per CDR3 protein. Among approximately 68,000 distinct CDR3 sequences listed, about 8.5% were seen once. Time point: patch test 2, 6 weeks after DPC sensitization. Stated treatment: therapeutic diphenylcyclopropenone sensitization with weekly scalp DPC. The starting material was whole blood, obtained in connection with sensitization to the hapten diphenylcyclopropenone (DPC). These receptors came from a woman between 50 and 59 years old with alopecia areata. Some clones in this sample may be carry-over from other donors' samples.

This clonotype was seen a few times. The rearrangement uses TRBV29-1 and TRBJ1-2; no clear D gene. The V end was cut by 0 bases, the J end by 6 bases, with 14 bases between. This CDR3 has 14 amino acids. Germline lookup yields CDR1 SQVTM and CDR2 ANQGSEA. DNA for the CDR3: TGCAGCGTTGAAGAATGGAGGGTGGGCGATGGCTACACCTTC. It specifies CSVEEWRVGDGYTF. Variable domain in full (rest from reference TRBV29-1 and TRBJ1-2): SAVISQKPSRDICQRGTSLTIQCQVDSQVTMMFWYRQQPGQSLTLIATANQGSEATYESGFVIDKFPISRPNLTFSTLTVSNMSPEDSSIYLCSVEEWRVGDGYTFGSGTRLTVV.

This clonotype was recorded many times. This sequence joins TRBV5-5 and TRBJ1-5; 10 bases map to TRBD1. The CDR3 covers 19 residues. Germline assignment: CDR1 SGHKS and CDR2 YYEKEE (reference sequence). V trimming: 1 base; J trimming: 2 bases; junction bases outside the gene matches: 12. CDR3 in amino acids: CASSLTGTGARRGNQPQHF. CDR3 coding DNA: TGTGCCAGCAGCTTGACCGGGACAGGGGCGCGGCGGGGCAATCAGCCCCAGCATTTT.

This clonotype has a handful of counts. V usage is TRBV25-1 and J usage is TRBJ2-1; D not certain. Germline lookup yields CDR1 MGHDK and CDR2 SYGVNS. Trimming took off 1 base at V and 0 bases at J, with 10 bases between the two ends. The CDR3 has 16 residues. The chain's CDR3 is CASSEWRGSSYNEQFF. CDR3 bases: TGTGCCAGCAGTGAATGGCGCGGTAGCTCCTACAATGAGCAGTTCTTC.

The rearrangement links TRBV10-3 to TRBJ2-4; D gene uncertain. This CDR3 spans 15 amino acids. The V and J ends lost 0 bases and 1 base respectively, with 7 bases between them. CDR1 is ENHRY, CDR2 SYGVKD, per germline. Here the CDR3 reads CAISESDGAKNIQYF. CDR3 sequence (DNA): TGTGCCATCAGTGAGTCAGATGGGGCCAAAAACATTCAGTACTTC.

In its sample, this clonotype was seen a few times. The rearrangement joins TRBV15 to TRBJ2-3; tentative D call: TRBD1 (5 bases). Between the trimmed V and J ends, which lost 1 base and 4 bases, there was a span of 9 bases. CDR1 and CDR2 from the germline V gene are LNHNV and YYDKDF (reference sequence). CDR3 length: 14 amino acids. CDR3 protein: CATSRVQGPDTQYF. DNA of the CDR3: TGTGCCACCAGCAGAGTCCAGGGCCCAGATACGCAGTATTTT. Full variable domain (missing parts from reference TRBV15 and TRBJ2-3): DAMVIQNPRYQVTQFGKPVTLSCSQTLNHNVMYWYQQKSSQAPKLLFHYYDKDFNNEADTPDNFQSRRPNTSFCFLDIRSPGLGDTAMYLCATSRVQGPDTQYFGPGTRLTVL.

The chain links TRBV14 to TRBJ2-2; D is perhaps TRBD1 or TRBD2 (5 bases each). The CDR3 is 15 residues long. Trimming cost V 5 bases and J 4 bases, with 14 bases left between them. Germline V CDR1 and CDR2: SGHDN, FVKESK. CDR3 residues: CASSAPGRLTGELFF. DNA of the CDR3: TGTGCCAGCAGCGCTCCGGGACGTCTCACCGGGGAGCTGTTTTTT.

The chain combines TRBV10-3 with TRBJ2-5; D is perhaps TRBD1 (6 bases). The germline V gene has CDR1 ENHRY and CDR2 SYGVKD. Trimming left V 4 bases short and J 2 bases short, with 14 bases between. CDR3 length equals 15 residues. In DNA, the CDR3 is TGTGCCATCAGTGCATCACGGACAGTTCAAGAGACCCAGTACTTC. The encoded protein is CAISASRTVQETQYF.

The table lists this clonotype with a few counts. The V call is TRBV6-5, the J call TRBJ1-1; D perhaps matches TRBD1 (5 bases). CDR1 and CDR2 (germline): MNHEY, SVGAGI. The CDR3 contains 15 residues. V was cut by 0 bases and J by 4 bases, with 12 bases left in between. The chain's CDR3 is CASSYSRGSGTEAFF. CDR3 bases: TGTGCCAGCAGTTACTCGAGGGGCAGCGGCACTGAAGCTTTCTTT.

Here the CDR3 reads CASSLPYNEQFF. The CDR3 coding sequence is TGTGCCAGCAGCTTACCCTACAATGAGCAGTTCTTC. The chain carries TRBV11-2 and TRBJ2-1; D is unresolved. CDR3 size: 12 residues. The germline CDR1 and CDR2 sequences are SGHAT and FQNNGV. V lost 2 bases to trimming and J lost 2 bases, with 1 base between them.

The genes are TRBV18 and TRBJ1-5; 9 nucleotides line up with TRBD1. J lost 2 bases, V lost 4 bases, and 0 bases had no gene match. This CDR3 region has 14 residues. Germline values: CDR1 KGHSH, CDR2 LQKENI. CDR3 residues: CASSRDRGNQPQHF. The CDR3 nucleotides are TGTGCCAGCTCACGGGACAGGGGCAATCAGCCCCAGCATTTT.

This clonotype was seen only a few times. V is TRBV29-1 and J is TRBJ2-1, with D tentatively TRBD2 (5 bases). Trimming removed 4 bases at V and 2 bases at J, with 9 bases between. The length of the CDR3 is 13 residues. CDR1 is SQVTM and CDR2 is ANQGSEA in the germline V gene. CDR3 coding DNA: TGCAGCGTTGCACGGGGAGCCTACAATGAGCAGTTCTTC. It translates to CSVARGAYNEQFF.

The sample holds a few counts of this clonotype. This chain uses TRBV20-1 with TRBJ2-3; TRBD2 matches at 13 bases. Trimming at V came to 1 base and at J to 4 bases, leaving 2 bases not matched to a gene. The CDR3 covers 15 residues. The germline V gene has CDR1 DFQATT and CDR2 SNEGSKA (reference sequence). In DNA form, the CDR3 reads TGCAGTGCTAGAGGGGGACTAGCGGGACCAGATACGCAGTATTTT. Translation gives CSARGGLAGPDTQYF.

This clonotype was observed at least ten times. This chain links TRBV6-5 with TRBJ1-2, with D hard to call. There are 12 residues in the CDR3. Trimming removed 8 bases from V and 8 bases from J, with 15 bases in between. Germline-derived CDR1 and CDR2 are MNHEY and SVGAGI. The CDR3 loop reads CASGSSLRGYTF. The CDR3 DNA is TGTGCCAGCGGATCGTCCCTGAGAGGCTACACCTTC.

This clonotype showed up many times. The rearrangement joins TRBV27 to TRBJ2-7, with D possibly TRBD2 on 6 matching bases. Germline V gene data show CDR1 as MNHEY and CDR2 as SMNVEV (reference sequence). Trimming took 6 bases from V and 2 from J, leaving 17 bases between them. The CDR3 spans 15 residues. CDR3 sequence: CASRQGGPPTYEQYF. The CDR3, as DNA: TGTGCCAGCAGGCAAGGAGGGCCTCCCACCTACGAGCAGTACTTC.